Listed here are 9 T cell receptor beta chains from one sample, sequenced in a study of blood T cell repertoires in COVID-19. The data were produced by immunoSEQ multiplex PCR, yet TCRdb's version contains in-frame clones alone and is incomplete. The repertoire holds tens of thousands of clones, with 82% as singletons. Sample: peripheral blood. The receptors were gathered from a man aged 55 to 69 with acute or convalescent COVID-19.

The gene calls are TRBV12-5 and TRBJ1-3; no clear D. The V end lost 4 bases, the J end lost 0 bases, and 7 bases lay between the germline ends. Germline CDR1 reads LGHNT; CDR2 reads FRNRAP. The length of the CDR3 is 14 residues. Written as DNA, the CDR3 is TGTGCTAGTGGTTCCCTCCTCTCTGGAAACACCATATATTTT. Its protein is CASGSLLSGNTIYF.

This clone was counted a single time. The gene calls are TRBV2 and TRBJ2-1, with TRBD2 as a possible D gene (5 bases). Trimming took off 8 bases at V and 7 bases at J, with 24 bases between the two ends. The CDR3 covers 16 residues. Germline assignment: CDR1 SNHLY and CDR2 FYNNEI. The CDR3 nucleotides are TGTGCCAGCTTGAGCCCCGGGTCTACAACGGGGAATGAGCAGTTCTTC. Translated, it gives CASLSPGSTTGNEQFF.

CDR3 sequence (DNA): TGTGCCAGCAGTTCCGGGACTAGCGGGGTGACAGATACGCAGTATTTT. Its protein product is CASSSGTSGVTDTQYF. The chain couples TRBV2 to TRBJ2-3, with 13 bases fitting TRBD2. CDR1 and CDR2 from the germline V gene are SNHLY and FYNNEI. Trimming took 5 bases from V and 3 from J; bases not matched to a gene: 5. The CDR3 consists of 16 residues.

This chain joins TRBV18 and TRBJ1-2; possibly TRBD1 for D (6 bases). Germline CDR1 reads KGHSH; CDR2 reads LQKENI. This CDR3 comprises 18 residues. V gave up 0 bases and J gave up 4 bases, with 21 bases separating them. The CDR3 sequence: CASSPPWAGERTSYGYTF. CDR3 sequence (DNA): TGTGCCAGCTCACCACCGTGGGCAGGGGAACGGACGAGCTATGGCTACACCTTC.

The gene calls are TRBV24-1 and TRBJ2-5; 8 bases align to TRBD1. Germline CDR1 KGHDR, CDR2 SFDVKD. The J segment lost 4 bases and the V segment lost 4 bases, leaving 4 bases of the junction unmatched. CDR3 length: 14 amino acids. The CDR3 coding sequence is TGTGCCACCAGTGACCCCGACAGGGGAGAGACCCAGTACTTC. This gives the protein CATSDPDRGETQYF.

The chain has TRBV30 and TRBJ1-2; TRBD1 matches 9 bases. The CDR3 runs 15 residues. The V gene end was trimmed by 0 bases and the J gene end by 8 bases; junction bases not matched to a gene: 10. Germline V gives CDR1 GTSNPN, CDR2 SVGIG (reference sequence). CDR3 sequence: CAWSVTGQGAGGYTF. Here the CDR3 DNA reads TGTGCCTGGAGTGTAACGGGACAGGGTGCGGGAGGCTACACCTTC.

This clone was recorded a few times. The chain has TRBV5-6 and TRBJ1-4; a possible D gene is TRBD1 (5 bases). The CDR3 is 14 amino acids. The ends were cut back, 1 base at V and 7 bases at J, with 11 bases in the middle. Germline CDR1 reads SGHDT; CDR2 reads YYEEEE. The CDR3 loop reads CASSLNRGSEKLFF. CDR3 DNA sequence: TGTGCCAGCAGCTTGAATAGGGGATCTGAAAAACTGTTTTTT.

This chain links TRBV19 with TRBJ1-2; 8 bases match TRBD1. The CDR3 is 15 residues long. In germline, CDR1 is LNHDA, CDR2 SQIVND (reference sequence). After removal of 0 bases from V and 5 bases from J, the junction contained 5 bases not matched to a gene. The CDR3 DNA reads as TGTGCCAGTAGTATAGATCGGACAGGGCGATATGGCTACACCTTC. Amino acids: CASSIDRTGRYGYTF.

Details on this clone: The same CDR3 can be traced to other DNA sequences in this sample. CDR3 in amino acids: CASSLGQGSNQPQHF. The CDR3, as DNA: TGTGCCAGCTCACTTGGACAGGGGAGCAATCAGCCCCAGCATTTT. The V gene is TRBV18, the J gene TRBJ1-5, with TRBD1 identical over 9 bases. V shed 4 bases and J 1 base; nucleotides not matched to a gene: 2. The CDR3 spans 15 residues. Germline CDR1 and CDR2: KGHSH and LQKENI. Together with reference TRBV18 and TRBJ1-5, the CDR3 gives the full variable domain: NAGVMQNPRHLVRRRGQEARLRCSPMKGHSHVYWYRQLPEEGLKFMVYLQKENIIDESGMPKERFSAEFPKEGPSILRIQQVVRGDSAAYFCASSLGQGSNQPQHFGDGTRLSIL.